This TCR beta chain is drawn from a study of blood T cell repertoires in COVID-19 (dated by TCRdb to the early 2020s). At the level of the whole study: Collaborator samples came from the United States, Italy and Spain and covered acute and convalescent phases of COVID-19. Samples were obtained from the ongoing ImmuneRACE study (first 160 participants) and from over 1,000 subjects provided by 6 global collaborators. The repertoires were made available in a free public database intended to serve as a resource for research on the immune response to SARS-CoV-2. The prospective study material was composed of cDNA or gDNA derived from T cells, B-cell-depleted T cells, or PBMCs. The dataset comprised deeply sampled blood TCRbeta repertoires from subjects exposed to, actively infected with, or recovered from COVID-19. Sample metadata almost always included a de-identified subject ID, COVID-19 status, age in years and sex. Where HLA class I and class II types were available, the types were taken from metadata supplied by the sample provider, not from assay-based typing. What the research found in general, with its limitations: The quantity of clinical and demographic metadata differed by source and by participant and was supplied without curation.

TCRbeta CDR3 regions were amplified from genomic DNA by means of the immunoSEQ Assay, a bias-controlled multiplex PCR. The original methods were these. The number of nucleated cells in each sample was estimated from the amplification of reference gene primers within the assay. To quantify the absolute abundance of each unique TCRbeta CDR3 rearrangement, sequence reads were collapsed and filtered. Productive Simpson clonality was computed per sample as the square root of Simpson's diversity index over productive rearrangements. Imported from immuneACCESS, the table was reduced by TCRdb to in-frame sequences with V and J called. These copies leave out some clones; in studies compared against another copy, an unresolved V gene accounts for under half, and the cause of the remainder is not known. The V and J calls and the clone size are those of that table, but D and trimming were determined from the DNA. The sample has a few hundred thousand clones on record, more than 90% of them singletons. Approximately 2.6% of the sample rests with the top ten.

The germline ends are 24 bases apart after V is trimmed by 6 bases and J by 0 bases. Taken from cysteine to phenylalanine, the CDR3 has 19 residues. The read is trimmed to its CDR3 DNA, 57 bases read in frame from base 1. The germline V gene encodes CDR1 SGHRS and CDR2 YFSETQ. One collaborating source in Seattle enrolled patients while the patients were actively infected and followed the patients over time throughout the course of disease. Whole blood was collected in K2EDTA tubes by collaborating institutions according to the institutions' own protocols. For TCRbeta analysis, collaborators shipped samples in one of three forms: frozen whole blood, isolated PBMCs, or DNA extracted from either of those sample types. Regarding this clone: Its antigen remains unidentified. No base quality values were provided; no much bigger clone lies one nucleotide off.

The TCR sequence derives from a young adult with COVID-19, enrolled during active disease. The chain is assembled from TRBV5-1 and TRBJ2-2; 6 matching bases give a weak D call of TRBD2. The sequencing sample was made of peripheral blood. CDR3 loop: CASTAGSPLANSNTGELFF. The DNA sequence reads TGCGCCAGCACCGCAGGGAGTCCTCTAGCGAATTCGAACACCGGGGAGCTGTTTTTT.